The 19 T cell receptor beta chains listed next were all sequenced from one sample in a study of tumor and adjacent non-tumor tissue in lung cancer. This sample's RNA came from whole unsorted tissue. Distant lung tissue was collected more than 3 cm away from the tumor edge. Three rounds of nested PCR, following a modified ARM-PCR protocol, produced the TCRbeta library. MiXCR, applied by TCRdb to the multiplex PCR reads, yields one record per CDR3 protein. The sample yields 90,000 to 120,000 distinct CDR3 sequences, 65% seen once. Sequencing was carried out using distant non-tumor lung tissue. Receptors were obtained from a man between 25 and 39 years old with non-small cell lung cancer.

V usage is TRBV7-9 and J usage is TRBJ2-2, with 7 bases fitting TRBD1. This CDR3 has 15 amino acids. Germline V gives CDR1 SEHNR, CDR2 FQNEAQ (reference sequence). V lost 4 bases and J lost 6; bases outside the gene matches: 8. CDR3 coding DNA: TGTGCCAGCAGCTACGACAGGGATTGGGCCGGGGAGCTGTTTTTT. This sequence encodes CASSYDRDWAGELFF. Supplemented by reference TRBV7-9 and TRBJ2-2, the full variable domain reads DTGVSQNPRHKITKRGQNVTFRCDPISEHNRLYWYRQTLGQGPEFLTYFQNEAQLEKSRLLSDRFSAERPKGSFSTLEIQRTEQGDSAMYLCASSYDRDWAGELFFGEGSRLTVL.

Note on this clonotype: Compared with germline, one end of the junction differs, possibly owing to a read error. The chain carries TRBV11-2 and TRBJ2-2; 10 nucleotides agree with TRBD1. The CDR3 runs to 14 residues. Germline-derived CDR1 and CDR2 are SGHAT and FQNNGV. In DNA, the CDR3 is TGTGCCAGCGGCTTGACAGGGGGCGTCGGGGAGCTGTTTTTT. Amino acid sequence: CASGLTGGVGELFF. Full variable domain (outside the CDR3, taken from reference TRBV11-2 and TRBJ2-2): EAGVAQSPRYKIIEKRQSVAFWCNPISGHATLYWYQQILGQGPKLLIQFQNNGVVDDSQLPKDRFSAERLKGVDSTLKIQPAKLEDSAVYLCASGLTGGVGELFFGEGSRLTVL.

With regard to this clonotype: The conserved phenylalanine or tryptophan normally closing the CDR3 is absent here, so this likely arose from a read error. For the CDR3, the DNA is TGCAGTGCTAGGACCTCTATGAAGCACGAGCAGTACCTC. Protein product: CSARTSMKHEQYL. This chain uses TRBV20-1 with TRBJ2-7; no definite D call. V was pared by 3 bases and J by 5 bases, with 14 bases between. Germline values: CDR1 DFQATT, CDR2 SNEGSKA (reference sequence). This CDR3 is built from 13 residues.

As for this clonotype: This may stem from a read error, because a much larger clone lies one nucleotide away. This chain connects TRBV5-5 to TRBJ2-2, with TRBD2 matching 8 bases. CDR1 and CDR2 (germline): SGHKS, YYEKEE (reference sequence). The CDR3 is 15 residues long. J lost 3 bases, V lost 6 bases, and 7 bases had no gene match. This CDR3 reads CASNPPGGDTGELFF. CDR3 bases: TGTGCCAGCAACCCCCCCGGGGGGGACACCGGGGAGCTGTTTTTT.

A note on this clonotype: Its ends do not fully match the called genes, so a read error is possible. The chain carries TRBV6-5 and TRBJ2-7; D not resolved. This CDR3 region has 13 residues. Germline CDR1 MNHEY, CDR2 SVGAGI. The CDR3 DNA reads as TGTGCCAGCAGTTACTCGCACGGACGCGAGCAGTGCTTC. Protein: CASSYSHGREQCF.

About this clonotype itself: As the CDR3 is not closed by the conserved phenylalanine or tryptophan, this likely results from a read error. This chain's CDR3 is CATSSTRTGGYNEQFV. The CDR3, as DNA: TGTGCCACCAGCAGTACCCGGACAGGGGGCTACAATGAGCAGTTCGTC. The J gene is TRBJ2-1, the V gene TRBV15; 10 bases map to TRBD1. Germline V gene lookup returns CDR1 LNHNV and CDR2 YYDKDF (reference sequence). Trimming took 3 bases from V and 3 from J; bases not matched to a gene: 5. This CDR3 has 16 amino acids.

This sequence joins TRBV29-1 and TRBJ1-2; unclear D gene. V lost 3 bases and J lost 7, with 9 bases in between. Germline lookup yields CDR1 SQVTM and CDR2 ANQGSEA. The CDR3 has 11 amino acids. For the CDR3, the DNA is TGCAGCGTTGAGTTCGCTGGTGGCTACACCTTC. Protein sequence: CSVEFAGGYTF.

This clonotype occurred many times. The rearrangement uses TRBV4-1 and TRBJ1-2; TRBD1 is a possible D gene (5 bases). Looked up from germline, CDR1 is MGHRA and CDR2 is YSYEKL. This CDR3 region has 16 residues. The V end lost 0 bases, the J end lost 1 base, and 12 bases lay between the germline ends. CDR3 DNA: TGCGCCAGCAGCCAAGAGATCCAGGGTCTTAACTATGGCTACACCTTC. Its protein is CASSQEIQGLNYGYTF.

The rearrangement links TRBV6-2 or TRBV6-3 to TRBJ2-3; D is ambiguous. The CDR3 consists of 12 residues. Germline V lookup: CDR1 MNHEY, CDR2 SVGEGT. CDR3 coding DNA: TGTACCACCCTAGGGTCCACAGATACGCAGTATTTT. Translation: CTTLGSTDTQYF.

This clonotype was seen ten or more times. The CDR3 bases are TGTGCCAGCAGCATCGGGACTAGCGGGAAGTACGAGCAGTACTTC. Translation gives CASSIGTSGKYEQYF. The chain carries TRBV5-6 and TRBJ2-7; TRBD2 matches at 13 bases. V gave up 4 bases and J gave up 4 bases; unmatched junction bases: 5. The germline V gene has CDR1 SGHDT and CDR2 YYEEEE. The CDR3 is made up of 15 amino acids.

The V gene is TRBV6-5, the J gene TRBJ2-7; D gene uncertain. The length of the CDR3 is 13 residues. Germline V gene sequence: CDR1 MNHEY, CDR2 SVGAGI. V lost 5 bases to trimming and J lost 3 bases, with 11 bases between them. CDR3 bases: TGTGCCAGCAGTCCTATGGGATTCTACGAGCAGTACTTC. It yields the protein CASSPMGFYEQYF.

The genes are TRBV12-3 or TRBV12-4 and TRBJ1-1; no clear D gene. With 7 bases removed from V and 4 bases from J, the gap between germline ends came to 13 bases. CDR3 length equals 13 residues. The CDR3 loop is CASTHTESTEAFF. For the CDR3, the DNA is TGTGCCAGCACTCATACAGAGAGCACTGAAGCTTTCTTT.

With respect to this clonotype: A much more abundant neighbour one base away suggests this may be a read error. Since the CDR3 does not end with the conserved phenylalanine or tryptophan, this likely comes from a read error. V gene TRBV12-3 or TRBV12-4 combines with J gene TRBJ2-1; 8 bases fit TRBD2. Unmatched junction bases numbered 9, after V lost 6 bases and J lost 8 bases. The CDR3 sequence is 14 residues long. The CDR3 region is CASSHAGTRDEQFL. The CDR3 coding sequence is TGTGCCAGCAGCCACGCCGGGACTAGAGATGAGCAGTTCCTC.

The table lists this clonotype with a count of one. Being one base from a much bigger clone, this may be a read error. Here the CDR3 reads CANSSGLAGGITQYF. DNA of the CDR3: TGTGCCAACAGCTCGGGACTAGCGGGGGGGATTACCCAGTACTTC. The J gene is TRBJ2-5, the V gene TRBV5-4; the match to TRBD2 covers 16 bases. Per germline, CDR1 SGHNT and CDR2 YYREEE (reference sequence). This CDR3 spans 15 amino acids.

Concerning this clonotype: A much larger clone is a single base away; this may be a read error. The chain has TRBV28 and TRBJ1-1; D unclear. CDR3 length equals 13 residues. Germline CDR1 reads MDHEN; CDR2 reads SYDVKM. The CDR3 region has the DNA TGTGCCATCAGTTTCCCCCAGAACACTGAAGCTTTCTTT. It encodes CAISFPQNTEAFF.

On this clonotype: A read error is possible here, since a much larger clone lies one base away. The chain combines TRBV6-2 or TRBV6-3 with TRBJ2-2; 9 nucleotides line up with TRBD1. The V gene's germline CDR1 is MNHEY and CDR2 SVGEGT. The CDR3 is made up of 16 amino acids. CDR3 in amino acids: CASSSYRGQSTGKLFF. As DNA, the CDR3 is TGTGCCAGCAGTTCTTACAGGGGGCAGAGCACCGGGAAGCTGTTTTTT.

In the case of this clonotype: This sequence may be a read error, since a much larger clone differs from it by one base. The chain recombines TRBV5-4 with TRBJ2-5; TRBD2 aligns across 11 bases. Germline-derived CDR1 and CDR2 are SGHNT and YYREEE (reference sequence). This CDR3 region has 17 residues. CDR3 in amino acids: CASSSGTSGWGQEAQYF. The CDR3 nucleotides read TGTGCCAGCAGCTCCGGGACTAGCGGATGGGGCCAAGAGGCCCAGTACTTC.

A note on this clonotype: Because the CDR3 is missing its conserved closing phenylalanine or tryptophan, this is likely a read error. This sequence joins TRBV7-8 and TRBJ2-3; 10 nucleotides line up with TRBD2. Germline V CDR1 and CDR2: SGHVS, FQNEAQ. This CDR3 is 16 amino acids long. The DNA for the CDR3 is TGTGTCGGCAAGCCCAGGACTAGCGGCATTCCAGATACGCAGTATCTT. It encodes CVGKPRTSGIPDTQYL.

Details on this clonotype: A much larger clone differs by one base, so this may be a read error. The V gene is TRBV12-3 or TRBV12-4, the J gene TRBJ2-1; 8 bases line up with TRBD2. The CDR3 loop spans 14 amino acids. V shed 2 bases and J 7 bases; nucleotides not matched to a gene: 4. In DNA form, the CDR3 reads TGTGCCAGCAGTTTAAGCGGGGGTTTAAATGAGCAGTTCTTC. Translating it yields CASSLSGGLNEQFF.